One sample yielded the 6 T cell receptor beta chains listed below, sequenced in a study of shared clonotypes between healthy human individuals (dated by TCRdb to the early 2020s). The library was made by the immunoSEQ multiplex PCR assay. As stored in TCRdb, this immuneACCESS dataset retains in-frame rearrangements with V and J assigned. A fraction of the clones does not appear; measured against another copy, unresolved V genes explain less than half of the discrepancy, and the remainder lacks a known reason. Here the sample has about 1.1 million clones; around three quarters occur a single time. The ten largest clones represent 0.55% to 0.7% of the sample. What was sequenced was memory CD4+ T cells from PBMCs. What this sample's cell subset or site label stands for: CD45RA-negative fraction. Source of these receptors: a man aged 18 to 30 in good health. Some clones in this sample may be carry-over from other donors' samples.

The chain couples TRBV7-9 to TRBJ2-1, with TRBD1 identical over 9 bases. The CDR3 consists of 19 residues. Germline values: CDR1 SEHNR, CDR2 FQNEAQ (reference sequence). V trimming: 5 bases; J trimming: 0 bases; junction bases outside the gene matches: 14. The CDR3: CASSARPGTGISSYNEQFF. CDR3 nucleotides: TGTGCCAGCAGCGCACGTCCCGGGACAGGGATTAGCTCCTACAATGAGCAGTTCTTC.

V gene TRBV4-3 combines with J gene TRBJ2-5, with D possibly matching TRBD1 (5 bases). This CDR3 region has 16 residues. Germline-derived CDR1 and CDR2 are LGHNA and YSLEER. The V gene lost 3 bases and the J gene lost 3 bases, with 17 bases spanning the gap. The chain's CDR3 is CASSQGHSGRKETQYF. The DNA of the CDR3 is TGCGCCAGCAGCCAGGGGCATTCAGGGCGAAAAGAGACCCAGTACTTC.

The chain combines TRBV27 with TRBJ1-4; D unresolved. The CDR3 sequence is 15 residues long. V gave up 3 bases and J gave up 0 bases, with 8 bases separating them. CDR1 and CDR2 from the germline V gene are MNHEY and SMNVEV (reference sequence). The CDR3 loop reads CASSFLGTTNEKLFF. The CDR3 DNA is TGTGCCAGCAGTTTCCTGGGGACAACTAATGAAAAACTGTTTTTT.

This clone was picked up a small number of times. J is TRBJ1-1 and V is TRBV29-1, with a possible D match to TRBD1 (6 bases). The germline V gene has CDR1 SQVTM and CDR2 ANQGSEA. Trimming cost V 6 bases and J 0 bases, with 11 bases left between them. This CDR3 comprises 13 residues. The DNA of the CDR3 is TGCAGCGTGTCGGGACATCTGAACACTGAAGCTTTCTTT. Translation gives CSVSGHLNTEAFF.

The CDR3 here is CASSGTGVSYEQYF. The CDR3 DNA is TGTGCCAGCAGTGGGACAGGGGTGTCCTACGAGCAGTACTTC. V is TRBV5-6 and J is TRBJ2-7; 10 bases are shared with TRBD1. Germline assignment: CDR1 SGHDT and CDR2 YYEEEE. Trimming cost V 5 bases and J 1 base; bases outside gene matches: 3. The CDR3 is made up of 14 amino acids.

The chain has TRBV20-1 and TRBJ2-1; D gene uncertain. V was shortened by 2 bases and J by 10 bases, with 9 bases between the two germline ends. CDR1 and CDR2 (germline): DFQATT, SNEGSKA (reference sequence). This CDR3 is built from 11 residues. CDR3 nucleotide sequence: TGCAGTGCTAGACTAGGTCCCGAGCAGTTCTTC. This encodes CSARLGPEQFF.